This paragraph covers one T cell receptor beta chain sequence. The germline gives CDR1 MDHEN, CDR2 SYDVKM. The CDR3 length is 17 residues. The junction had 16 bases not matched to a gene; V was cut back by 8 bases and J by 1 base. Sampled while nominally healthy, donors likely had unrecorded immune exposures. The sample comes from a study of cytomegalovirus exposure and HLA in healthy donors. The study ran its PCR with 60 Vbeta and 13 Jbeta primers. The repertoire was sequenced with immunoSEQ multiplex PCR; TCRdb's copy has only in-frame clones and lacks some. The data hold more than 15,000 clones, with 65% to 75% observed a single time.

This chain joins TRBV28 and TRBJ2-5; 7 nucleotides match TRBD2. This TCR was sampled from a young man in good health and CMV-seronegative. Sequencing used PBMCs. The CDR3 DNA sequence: TGTGCCAGCGGCCGGGGGGAAAAAAGATCAATCCAAGAGACCCAGTACTTC. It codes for CASGRGEKRSIQETQYF.